The source of this TCR beta chain is a study of cytomegalovirus exposure and HLA in healthy donors. Both 60 Vbeta primers and 13 Jbeta primers went into the PCR. Assay used: immunoSEQ multiplex PCR; TCRdb lists only in-frame clones, some missing. The sample records around 200,000 clones, approximately 80% being singletons. Study-wide findings and caveats: A later analysis by the authors found several of the most significant clusters apparently linked to common viral pathogens.

This clone showed up just a few times. Its target is unknown. Each donor was nominally healthy when sampled (though unrecorded immune exposures were likely). Germline assignment: CDR1 MNHEY and CDR2 SVGAGI. The length of the CDR3 is 13 residues. V lost 10 bases and J lost 0, with 12 bases in between. The rearrangement links TRBV6-5 to TRBJ1-2; D is undetermined. Input material: PBMCs. The origin of this receptor is a boy younger than 18 in good health and CMV-seronegative. The CDR3 DNA follows: TGTGCCACCTATAACCAGGCTAACTATGGCTACACCTTC. The encoded protein is CATYNQANYGYTF.